Listed below are T cell receptor beta chains from one sample, sequenced in a study of blood T cell repertoires in COVID-19. Assay: immunoSEQ multiplex PCR; the TCRdb copy retains only in-frame clones and omits some. Here the sample spans roughly 140,000 clones, 70% to 90% being singletons. The sequenced material came from peripheral blood. These receptors were taken from an older woman with COVID-19, enrolled during active disease. CDR3s include the opening cysteine and the closing phenylalanine or tryptophan. The order of the fields is CDR3 protein, CDR3 DNA, J gene, D gene, V gene, clone size. A D gene is named only where the DNA matches it firmly. Some rows have no size entry. The others give once, few or many, or a class for an expanded clone.

CASSQDWGQGVEKLFF | TGCGCCAGCAGCCAAGACTGGGGACAGGGGGTCGAAAAACTGTTTTTT | TRBJ1-4 | TRBD1 | TRBV4-3 | .
CASRWAVTNTQYF | TGTGCCAGCAGGTGGGCTGTCACAAATACGCAGTATTTT | TRBJ2-3 | . | TRBV2 | .
CASSLVSGTGKNTEAFF | TGCGCCAGCAGCTTGGTAAGCGGGACAGGGAAGAACACTGAAGCTTTCTTT | TRBJ1-1 | TRBD1 | TRBV5-1 | .
CASRPSGGADTQYF | TGTGCCAGCAGGCCTAGCGGGGGGGCAGATACGCAGTATTTT | TRBJ2-3 | TRBD2 | TRBV6-5 | .
CASSWDRAGEQFF | TGTGCCAGCAGCTGGGACAGGGCGGGTGAGCAGTTCTTC | TRBJ2-1 | TRBD1 | TRBV7-2 | .
CASSVGASGGAYEQYF | TGTGCCAGCAGCGTAGGGGCTAGCGGGGGGGCTTACGAGCAGTACTTC | TRBJ2-7 | TRBD2 | TRBV9 | .
CASSSTANYGYTF | TGTGCCAGCAGCTCTACAGCTAACTATGGCTACACCTTC | TRBJ1-2 | . | TRBV7-2 | .
CASSLGGGGGSYEQYF | TGTGCCAGCAGCTTAGGAGGGGGAGGGGGGAGCTACGAGCAGTACTTC | TRBJ2-7 | . | TRBV7-2 | .
CATSDPGTSGYNEQFF | TGTGCCACCAGTGACCCCGGGACTAGCGGGTACAATGAGCAGTTCTTC | TRBJ2-1 | TRBD2 | TRBV24-1 | .
CASSLEGPGGTDTQYF | TGTGCCAGCAGCTTAGAAGGTCCAGGAGGGACAGATACGCAGTATTTT | TRBJ2-3 | . | TRBV11-3 | .
CASTNSPRQGIDGYTF | TGTGCCAGTACCAATTCCCCAAGACAGGGAATCGATGGCTACACCTTC | TRBJ1-2 | TRBD1 | TRBV19 | .
CASSSQGGGNQPQHF | TGTGCCAGCAGCTCACAGGGTGGGGGCAATCAGCCCCAGCATTTT | TRBJ1-5 | . | TRBV7-2 | .
CASGRDAANQETQYF | TGTGCCAGCGGGAGGGATGCAGCCAACCAAGAGACCCAGTACTTC | TRBJ2-5 | TRBD2 | TRBV4-2 | few
CAWSVSPGMMAF | TGTGCCTGGAGTGTATCGCCAGGGATGATGGCCTTC | TRBJ1-2 | . | TRBV30 | .
CASETGTTDSNVLTF | TGTGCCAGTGAGACCGGGACAACAGATTCCAACGTCCTGACTTTC | TRBJ2-6 | . | TRBV19 | .
CAISESRTGGVGNQPQHF | TGTGCCATCAGTGAGTCCAGGACAGGGGGGGTAGGCAATCAGCCCCAGCATTTT | TRBJ1-5 | TRBD1 | TRBV10-3 | .
CAILQGIIPNSPLHF | TGTGCCATTTTACAGGGAATTATCCCCAATTCACCCCTCCACTTT | TRBJ1-6 | . | TRBV7-2 | .
CASSPTGGGTEAFF | TGTGCCAGTAGTCCCACGGGGGGCGGCACTGAAGCTTTCTTT | TRBJ1-1 | . | TRBV19 | .
CALSAGAGWATGFVDTF | TGTGCCTTATCTGCCGGTGCGGGGTGGGCAACCGGATTCGTGGACACCTTC | TRBJ1-2 | . | TRBV30 | .
CASGLAGHAQMAGELFF | TGTGCTAGTGGTTTAGCGGGGCACGCGCAGATGGCCGGGGAGCTGTTTTTT | TRBJ2-2 | TRBD2 | TRBV12-5 | .
CASSLKARIRGEKLFF | TGTGCCAGCAGCCTAAAGGCAAGGATAAGGGGAGAAAAACTGTTTTTT | TRBJ1-4 | . | TRBV11-2 | .
CASSELFSGGKETQYF | TGTGCCAGCAGTGAATTGTTTAGCGGGGGTAAAGAGACCCAGTACTTC | TRBJ2-5 | TRBD2 | TRBV25-1 | .
CASSEGVPYEQYF | TGCGCCAGCAGTGAAGGAGTCCCCTACGAGCAGTACTTC | TRBJ2-7 | . | TRBV10-2 | .